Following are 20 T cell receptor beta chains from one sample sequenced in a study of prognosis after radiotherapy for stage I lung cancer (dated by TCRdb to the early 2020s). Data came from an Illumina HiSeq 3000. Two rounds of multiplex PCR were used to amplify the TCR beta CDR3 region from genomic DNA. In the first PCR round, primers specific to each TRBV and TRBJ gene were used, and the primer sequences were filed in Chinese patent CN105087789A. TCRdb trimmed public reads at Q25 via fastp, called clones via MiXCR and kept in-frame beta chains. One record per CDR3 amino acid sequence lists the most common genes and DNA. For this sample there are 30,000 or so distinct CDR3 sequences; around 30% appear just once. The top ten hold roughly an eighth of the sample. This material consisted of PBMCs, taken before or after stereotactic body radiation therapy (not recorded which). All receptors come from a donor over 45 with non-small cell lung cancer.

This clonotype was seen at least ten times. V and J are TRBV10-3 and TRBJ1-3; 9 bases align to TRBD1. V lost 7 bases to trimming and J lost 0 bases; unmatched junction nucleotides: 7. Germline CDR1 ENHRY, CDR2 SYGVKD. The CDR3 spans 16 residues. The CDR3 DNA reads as TGTGCCATCAACGGACAGGGGATAGGCTCTGGAAACACCATATATTTT. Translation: CAINGQGIGSGNTIYF.

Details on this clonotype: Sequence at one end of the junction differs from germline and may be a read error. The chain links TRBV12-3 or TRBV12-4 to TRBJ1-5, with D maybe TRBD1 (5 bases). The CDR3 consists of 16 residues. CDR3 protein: CARSSFDSVPPKPQHF. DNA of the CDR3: TGTGCCAGAAGTTCCTTCGACAGCGTACCCCCAAAGCCCCAGCATTTT.

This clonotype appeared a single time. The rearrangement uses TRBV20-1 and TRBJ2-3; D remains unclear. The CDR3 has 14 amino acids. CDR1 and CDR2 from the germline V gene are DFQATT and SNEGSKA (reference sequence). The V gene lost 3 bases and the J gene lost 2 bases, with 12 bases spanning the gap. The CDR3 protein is CSASLLDATDTQYF. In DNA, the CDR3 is TGCAGTGCTAGCCTACTGGATGCCACAGATACGCAGTATTTT.

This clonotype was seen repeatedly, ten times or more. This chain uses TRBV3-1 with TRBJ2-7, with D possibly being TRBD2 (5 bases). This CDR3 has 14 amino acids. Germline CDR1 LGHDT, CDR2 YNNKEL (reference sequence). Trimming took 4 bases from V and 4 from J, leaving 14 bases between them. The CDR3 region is CASSPWGVRYEQYF. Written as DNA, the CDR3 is TGTGCCAGCAGCCCCTGGGGAGTAAGGTACGAGCAGTACTTC.

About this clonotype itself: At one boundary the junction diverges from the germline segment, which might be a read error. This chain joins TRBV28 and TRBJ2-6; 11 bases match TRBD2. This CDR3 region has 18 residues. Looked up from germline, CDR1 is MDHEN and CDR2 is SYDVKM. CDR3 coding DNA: TGTGTCAGCAGTTCACTAGCGGGAGTGGGGTCAGGGGCCAACCTCCTGACTTTC. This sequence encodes CVSSSLAGVGSGANLLTF.

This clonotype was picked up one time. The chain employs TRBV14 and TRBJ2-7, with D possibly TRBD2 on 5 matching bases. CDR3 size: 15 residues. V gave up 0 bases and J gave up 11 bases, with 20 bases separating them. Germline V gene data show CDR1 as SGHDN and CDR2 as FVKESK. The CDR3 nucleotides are TGTGCCAGCAGCCAAGACGGGCCCACTTCGAGGGAAAAGTACTTC. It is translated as CASSQDGPTSREKYF.

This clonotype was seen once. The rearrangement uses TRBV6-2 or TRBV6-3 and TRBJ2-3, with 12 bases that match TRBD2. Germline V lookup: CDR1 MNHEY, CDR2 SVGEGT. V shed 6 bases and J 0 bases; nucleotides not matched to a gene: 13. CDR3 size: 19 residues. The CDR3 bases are TGTGCCAGCAGCCCCGGGACTAGCGGGTGGTACTTAAGCACAGATACGCAGTATTTT. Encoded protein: CASSPGTSGWYLSTDTQYF.

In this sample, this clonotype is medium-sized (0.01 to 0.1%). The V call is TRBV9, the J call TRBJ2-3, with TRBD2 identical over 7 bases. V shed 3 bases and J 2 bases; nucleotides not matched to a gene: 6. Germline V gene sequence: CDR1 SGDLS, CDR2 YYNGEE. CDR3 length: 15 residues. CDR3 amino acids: CASSASGTNTDTQYF. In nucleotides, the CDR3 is TGTGCCAGCAGCGCCAGCGGGACTAACACAGATACGCAGTATTTT. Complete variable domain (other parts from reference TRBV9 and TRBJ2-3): DSGVTQTPKHLITATGQRVTLRCSPRSGDLSVYWYQQSLDQGLQFLIQYYNGEERAKGNILERFSAQQFPDLHSELNLSSLELGDSALYFCASSASGTNTDTQYFGPGTRLTVL.

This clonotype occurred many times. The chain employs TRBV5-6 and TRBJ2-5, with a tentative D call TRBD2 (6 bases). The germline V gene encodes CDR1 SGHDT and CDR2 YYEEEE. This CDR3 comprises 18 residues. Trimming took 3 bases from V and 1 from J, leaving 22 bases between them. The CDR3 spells CASSWSATRGGFQETQYF. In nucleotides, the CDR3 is TGTGCCAGCAGCTGGTCGGCTACCCGTGGGGGGTTCCAAGAGACCCAGTACTTC.

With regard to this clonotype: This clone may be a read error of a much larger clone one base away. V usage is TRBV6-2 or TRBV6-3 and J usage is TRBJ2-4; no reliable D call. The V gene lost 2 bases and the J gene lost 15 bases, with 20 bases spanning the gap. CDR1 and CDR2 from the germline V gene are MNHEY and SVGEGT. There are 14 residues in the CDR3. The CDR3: CASSYLETFPLLYF. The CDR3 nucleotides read TGTGCCAGCAGTTACCTAGAAACGTTCCCCCTTCTGTACTTC.

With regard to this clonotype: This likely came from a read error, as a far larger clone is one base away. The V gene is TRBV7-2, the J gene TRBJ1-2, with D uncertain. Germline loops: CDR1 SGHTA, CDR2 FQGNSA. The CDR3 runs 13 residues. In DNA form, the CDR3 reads TGTGCCAGCAGCTCTAGCTGGGGTTATGTCTACACCTTC. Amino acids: CASSSSWGYVYTF.

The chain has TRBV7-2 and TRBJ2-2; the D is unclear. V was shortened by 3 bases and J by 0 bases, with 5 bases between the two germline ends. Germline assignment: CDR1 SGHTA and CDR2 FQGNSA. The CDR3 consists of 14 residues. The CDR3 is CASSLYANTGELFF. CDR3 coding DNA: TGTGCCAGCAGCTTGTACGCGAACACCGGGGAGCTGTTTTTT.

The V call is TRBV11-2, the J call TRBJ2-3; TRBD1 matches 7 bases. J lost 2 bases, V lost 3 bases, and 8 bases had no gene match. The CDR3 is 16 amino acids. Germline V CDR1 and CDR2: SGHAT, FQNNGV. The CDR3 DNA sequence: TGTGCCAGCAGCTTTAGGGTACAGGGGATCACAGATACGCAGTATTTT. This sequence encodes CASSFRVQGITDTQYF.

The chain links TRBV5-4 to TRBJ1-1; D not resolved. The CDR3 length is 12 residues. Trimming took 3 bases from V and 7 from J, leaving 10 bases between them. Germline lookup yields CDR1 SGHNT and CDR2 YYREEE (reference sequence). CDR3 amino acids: CASSWGTGEAFF. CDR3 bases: TGTGCCAGCAGCTGGGGTACGGGTGAAGCTTTCTTT.

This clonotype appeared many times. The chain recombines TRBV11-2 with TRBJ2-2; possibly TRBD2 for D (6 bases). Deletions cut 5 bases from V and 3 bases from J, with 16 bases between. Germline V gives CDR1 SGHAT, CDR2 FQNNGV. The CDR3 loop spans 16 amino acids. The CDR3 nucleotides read TGTGCCAGCAGCCGGCGTTTAGGAGGGGACACCGGGGAGCTGTTTTTT. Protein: CASSRRLGGDTGELFF. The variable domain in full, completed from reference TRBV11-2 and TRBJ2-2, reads EAGVAQSPRYKIIEKRQSVAFWCNPISGHATLYWYQQILGQGPKLLIQFQNNGVVDDSQLPKDRFSAERLKGVDSTLKIQPAKLEDSAVYLCASSRRLGGDTGELFFGEGSRLTVL.

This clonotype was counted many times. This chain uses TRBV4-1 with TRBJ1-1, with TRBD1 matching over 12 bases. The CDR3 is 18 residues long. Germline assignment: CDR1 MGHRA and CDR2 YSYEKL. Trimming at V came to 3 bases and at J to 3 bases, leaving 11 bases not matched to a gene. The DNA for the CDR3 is TGCGCCAGCAGCCAGACCACCACGGGACAGGGGGCGGACACTGAAGCTTTCTTT. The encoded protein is CASSQTTTGQGADTEAFF.

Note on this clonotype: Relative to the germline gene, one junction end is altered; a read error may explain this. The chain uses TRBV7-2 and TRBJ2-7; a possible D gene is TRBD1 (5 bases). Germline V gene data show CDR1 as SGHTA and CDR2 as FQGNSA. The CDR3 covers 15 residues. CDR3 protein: CASSLEREGAYEQYF. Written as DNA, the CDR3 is TGCGCCAGCAGCTTAGAAAGGGAAGGGGCCTACGAGCAGTACTTC.

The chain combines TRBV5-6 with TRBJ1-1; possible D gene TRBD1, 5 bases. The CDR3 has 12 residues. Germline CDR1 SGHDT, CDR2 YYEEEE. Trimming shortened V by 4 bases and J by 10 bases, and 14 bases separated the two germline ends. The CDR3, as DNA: TGTGCCAGCAGCACACCGGGGACGAGAGCTTTCTTT. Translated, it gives CASSTPGTRAFF.

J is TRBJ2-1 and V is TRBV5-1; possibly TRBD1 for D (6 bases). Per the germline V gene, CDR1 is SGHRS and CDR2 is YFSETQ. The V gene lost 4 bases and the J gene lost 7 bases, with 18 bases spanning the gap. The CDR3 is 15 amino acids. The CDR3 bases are TGCGCCAGCAGCCCGGAGTACTCAGGGGTTAATGAGCAGTTCTTC. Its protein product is CASSPEYSGVNEQFF.

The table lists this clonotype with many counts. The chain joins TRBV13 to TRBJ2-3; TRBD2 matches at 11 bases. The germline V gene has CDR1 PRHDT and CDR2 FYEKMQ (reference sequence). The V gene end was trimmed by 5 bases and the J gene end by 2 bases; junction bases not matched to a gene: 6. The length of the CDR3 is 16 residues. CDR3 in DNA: TGTGCCAGCAGCACAGGGACTAGCGGAACCACAGATACGCAGTATTTT. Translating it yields CASSTGTSGTTDTQYF.